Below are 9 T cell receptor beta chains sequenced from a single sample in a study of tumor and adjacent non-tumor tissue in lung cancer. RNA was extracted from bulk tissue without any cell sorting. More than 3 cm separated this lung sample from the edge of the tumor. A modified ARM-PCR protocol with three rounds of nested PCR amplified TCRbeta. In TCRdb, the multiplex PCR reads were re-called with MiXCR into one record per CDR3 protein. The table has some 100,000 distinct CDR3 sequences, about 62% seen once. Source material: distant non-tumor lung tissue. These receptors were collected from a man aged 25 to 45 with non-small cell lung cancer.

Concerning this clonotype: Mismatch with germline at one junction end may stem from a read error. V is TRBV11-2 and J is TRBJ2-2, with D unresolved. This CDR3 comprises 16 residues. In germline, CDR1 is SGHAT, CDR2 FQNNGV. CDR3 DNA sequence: TGTGCCAGCCTGGCTTGTGGCCCCCGGAGCACCGAGGAGCTGTTTTTT. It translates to CASLACGPRSTEELFF.

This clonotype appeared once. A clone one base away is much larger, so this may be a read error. Here the CDR3 DNA reads TGTACCAGCAGTTACGCCGGGACCGGATATTCACCCCTCCACTTT. The encoded protein is CTSSYAGTGYSPLHF. The genes are TRBV6-2 or TRBV6-3 and TRBJ1-6; tentative D call: TRBD1 (5 bases). The length of the CDR3 is 15 residues. Germline V gene lookup returns CDR1 MNHEY and CDR2 SVGEGT.

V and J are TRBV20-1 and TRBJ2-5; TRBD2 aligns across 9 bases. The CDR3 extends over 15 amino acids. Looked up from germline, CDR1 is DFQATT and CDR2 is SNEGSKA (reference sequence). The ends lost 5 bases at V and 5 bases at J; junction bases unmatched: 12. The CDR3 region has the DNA TGCAGTGCTCCGAAGGGCGGGGGGGCGAGGGAGACCCAGTACTTC. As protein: CSAPKGGGARETQYF.

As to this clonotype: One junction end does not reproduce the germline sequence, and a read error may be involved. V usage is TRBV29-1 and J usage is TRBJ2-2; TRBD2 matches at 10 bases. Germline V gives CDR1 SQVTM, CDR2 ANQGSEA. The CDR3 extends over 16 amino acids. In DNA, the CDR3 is TGCAGCGTTGAAGGGAGGGGACTAGCGAATAACGGGGATCTGTTTTTT. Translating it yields CSVEGRGLANNGDLFF.

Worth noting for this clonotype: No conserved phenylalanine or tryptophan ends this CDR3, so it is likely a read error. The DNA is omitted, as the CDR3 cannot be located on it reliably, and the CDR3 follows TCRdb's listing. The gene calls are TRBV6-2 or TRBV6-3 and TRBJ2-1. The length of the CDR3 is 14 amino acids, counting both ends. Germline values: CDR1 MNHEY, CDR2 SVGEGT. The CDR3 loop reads CASSYSIFDNEQLL.

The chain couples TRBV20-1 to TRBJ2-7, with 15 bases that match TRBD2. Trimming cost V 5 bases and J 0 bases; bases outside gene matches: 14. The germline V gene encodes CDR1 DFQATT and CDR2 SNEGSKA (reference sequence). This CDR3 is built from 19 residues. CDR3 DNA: TGCAGTGCTGTGAGATCGGGACTAGCGGGAGGCTCCGCCTCCTACGAGCAGTACTTC. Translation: CSAVRSGLAGGSASYEQYF.

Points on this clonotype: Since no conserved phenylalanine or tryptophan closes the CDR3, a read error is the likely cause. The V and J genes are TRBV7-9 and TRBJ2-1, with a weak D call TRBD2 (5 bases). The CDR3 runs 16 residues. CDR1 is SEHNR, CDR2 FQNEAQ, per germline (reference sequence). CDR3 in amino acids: CAGSLGGSGSYNEQFL. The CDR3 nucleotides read TGTGCCGGCAGCTTAGGCGGGTCGGGCTCCTACAATGAGCAGTTCTTG.

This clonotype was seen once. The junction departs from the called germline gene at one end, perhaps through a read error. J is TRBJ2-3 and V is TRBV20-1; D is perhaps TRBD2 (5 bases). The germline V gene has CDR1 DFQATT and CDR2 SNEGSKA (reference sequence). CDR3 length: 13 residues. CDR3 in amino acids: CSVRDGRADTQYF. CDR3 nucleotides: TGCAGTGTTAGAGACGGGCGGGCAGATACCCAGTATTTT.

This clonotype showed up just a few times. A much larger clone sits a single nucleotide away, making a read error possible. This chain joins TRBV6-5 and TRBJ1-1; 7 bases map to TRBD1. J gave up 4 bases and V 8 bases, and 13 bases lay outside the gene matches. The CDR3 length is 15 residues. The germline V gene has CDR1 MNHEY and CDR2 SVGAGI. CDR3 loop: CASGGTDRMGTEAFF. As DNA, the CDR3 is TGTGCCAGCGGTGGGACAGATCGTATGGGCACTGAAGCTTTCTTT.